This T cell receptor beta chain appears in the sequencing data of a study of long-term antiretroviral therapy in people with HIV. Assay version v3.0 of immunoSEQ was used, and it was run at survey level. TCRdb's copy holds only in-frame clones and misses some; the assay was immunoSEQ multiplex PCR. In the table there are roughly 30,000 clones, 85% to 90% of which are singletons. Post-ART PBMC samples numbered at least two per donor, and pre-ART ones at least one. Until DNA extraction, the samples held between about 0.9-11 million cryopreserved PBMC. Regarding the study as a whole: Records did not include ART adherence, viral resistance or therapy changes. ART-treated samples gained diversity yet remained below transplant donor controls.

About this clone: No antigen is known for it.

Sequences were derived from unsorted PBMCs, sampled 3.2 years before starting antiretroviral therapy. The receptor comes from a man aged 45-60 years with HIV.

The CDR3 is CASSFASGEGREYF. CDR3 bases: TGTGCCAGCAGCTTTGCTAGCGGGGAGGGCCGGGAGTATTTT. The chain is built from TRBV7-2 and TRBJ2-3; 9 nucleotides agree with TRBD2. V shed 3 bases and J 13 bases; nucleotides not matched to a gene: 11. This CDR3 spans 14 amino acids. CDR1 is SGHTA, CDR2 FQGNSA, per germline.